A single TCR beta chain is shown here with its context. The length of the CDR3 is 19 residues. Germline CDR1 SGHDN, CDR2 FVKESK. V dropped 0 bases and J dropped 6 bases, with 24 bases sitting between them. This record comes from a study of T cell responses to AZD1222 COVID-19 vaccine. The assay was immunoSEQ multiplex PCR, and TCRdb's table has in-frame clones only and misses some. The sample carries approximately 120,000 clones, less than 90% recorded once. The clonotype comes from an adult in good health. V is TRBV14 and J is TRBJ2-1, with a possible D match to TRBD2 (5 bases). The material sequenced was peripheral blood, taken on day 0 of AZD1222 vaccination. In nucleotides, the CDR3 is TGTGCCAGCAGCCAAGAGGCCCTTTTCTGGCGGGCCCCTCCCAATGAGCAGTTCTTC. The encoded protein is CASSQEALFWRAPPNEQFF. The full variable domain, with the rest looked up from reference TRBV14 and TRBJ2-1, is EAGVTQFPSHSVIEKGQTVTLRCDPISGHDNLYWYRRVMGKEIKFLLHFVKESKQDESGMPNNRFLAERTGGTYSTLKVQPAELEDSGVYFCASSQEALFWRAPPNEQFFGPGTRLTVL.